The next 12 T cell receptor beta chains were all read from a single sample in a study of human T cells and chemical hapten exposure. Each CDR3 protein gets one entry after TCRdb re-called the RACE reads with MiXCR. The table shows nearly 350,000 distinct CDR3 sequences, with around 7% occurring only once. Time point specified: patch test 1, 2 weeks after DPC sensitization. Treatment described: therapeutic diphenylcyclopropenone sensitization with weekly scalp DPC. The sequenced sample was whole blood, obtained in connection with sensitization to the hapten diphenylcyclopropenone (DPC). Receptors originate from a woman aged 18-35 years with alopecia areata. Some clones in this sample may be carry-over from other donors' samples.

The CDR3 is CASSLPGTGTYEQYF. The CDR3 DNA follows: TGTGCCAGCAGCCTCCCGGGGACAGGGACCTACGAGCAGTACTTC. The chain employs TRBV3-1 and TRBJ2-7, with TRBD1 matching 9 bases. This CDR3 is 15 amino acids long. Germline-derived CDR1 and CDR2 are LGHDT and YNNKEL (reference sequence). J lost 2 bases, V lost 4 bases, and 6 bases had no gene match.

On this clonotype itself: A single base separates this from a much larger clone, so it may be a read error. This chain links TRBV6-5 with TRBJ1-5; D is unclear. CDR3 length: 14 residues. The germline V gene encodes CDR1 MNHEY and CDR2 SVGAGI. V was pared by 2 bases and J by 6 bases, with 11 bases between. DNA of the CDR3: TGTGCCAGCAGTTACGGCAATGGGAGTCAGCCCCAGCATTTT. Protein: CASSYGNGSQPQHF.

The chain combines TRBV2 with TRBJ1-3; D not resolved. Trimming shortened V by 3 bases and J by 0 bases, and 9 bases separated the two germline ends. CDR3 size: 15 residues. Germline V gene lookup returns CDR1 SNHLY and CDR2 FYNNEI. CDR3 region: CASSDTQISGNTIYF. CDR3 coding DNA: TGTGCCAGCAGTGACACACAAATCTCTGGAAACACCATATATTTT.

This clonotype was counted only a few times. This rearrangement joins TRBV27 to TRBJ1-2; D call uncertain. V was shortened by 3 bases and J by 3 bases, with 8 bases between the two germline ends. The CDR3 contains 13 residues. Germline V gene lookup returns CDR1 MNHEY and CDR2 SMNVEV (reference sequence). This chain's CDR3 is CASSLALHYGYTF. The CDR3 bases are TGTGCCAGCAGTTTGGCGCTGCACTATGGCTACACCTTC.

This sequence joins TRBV7-2 and TRBJ1-1; weak D call: TRBD1 (6 bases). In germline, CDR1 is SGHTA, CDR2 FQGNSA. This CDR3 is built from 13 residues. V lost 5 bases, J lost 4 bases, and 11 bases lay in between. Here the CDR3 DNA reads TGTGCCAGCAGCGCCGGACAGATCACTGAAGCTTTCTTT. Its translation is CASSAGQITEAFF.

This clonotype was seen a handful of times. The gene calls are TRBV6-1 and TRBJ1-1, with a weak D call TRBD1 (5 bases). CDR1 and CDR2 (germline): MNHNS, SASEGT. The CDR3 sequence is 12 residues long. V was pared by 8 bases and J by 5 bases, with 12 bases between. The CDR3, as DNA: TGTGCCAGCGATAGGGGCCATACTGAAGCTTTCTTT. Encoded protein: CASDRGHTEAFF.

V and J are TRBV10-3 and TRBJ2-2; the match to TRBD2 covers 7 bases. The CDR3 is made up of 18 amino acids. In germline, CDR1 is ENHRY, CDR2 SYGVKD. Trimming at V came to 0 bases and at J to 5 bases, leaving 12 bases not matched to a gene. CDR3 in DNA: TGTGCCATCAGTGAGTCACGCGTCGGGGGGAAACAGACCGGGGAGCTGTTTTTT. Translating gives CAISESRVGGKQTGELFF.

This clonotype was found many times. The chain recombines TRBV15 with TRBJ1-5, with D perhaps matching TRBD1 (5 bases). Germline loops: CDR1 LNHNV, CDR2 YYDKDF (reference sequence). V was pared by 0 bases and J by 6 bases, with 21 bases between. This CDR3 spans 18 amino acids. The CDR3: CATSRDDNMEGSVQPQHF. For the CDR3, the DNA is TGTGCCACCAGCAGAGATGATAATATGGAGGGGAGCGTTCAGCCCCAGCATTTT.

In its sample, this clonotype was seen a few times. V gene TRBV11-1 combines with J gene TRBJ2-7; 7 nucleotides match TRBD1. With V trimmed by 5 bases and J by 7 bases, 8 bases remained unmatched. Germline CDR1 is SGHAT and CDR2 is FQDESV (reference sequence). There are 13 residues in the CDR3. The CDR3 loop reads CASSPDRDGEQYF. The CDR3 bases are TGTGCCAGCAGCCCAGACAGGGATGGTGAGCAGTACTTC.

This clonotype has a handful of counts. This chain links TRBV2 with TRBJ1-2; 8 bases align to TRBD1. The CDR3 is 13 residues long. Germline V lookup: CDR1 SNHLY, CDR2 FYNNEI. With 3 bases clipped from V and 5 bases from J, the junction kept 2 bases outside the gene matches. Written as DNA, the CDR3 is TGTGCCAGCAGTGATGGGACAGGATATGGCTACACCTTC. Protein sequence: CASSDGTGYGYTF.

This clonotype was counted many times. This chain connects TRBV6-4 to TRBJ2-3, with 11 bases that match TRBD1. J was trimmed by 1 base and V by 4 bases; bases with no gene match: 4. The CDR3 runs to 16 residues. Germline assignment: CDR1 MRHNA and CDR2 SNTAGT. Written as DNA, the CDR3 is TGTGCCAGCAGTGCTCGGACAGGGGGCGGCACAGATACGCAGTATTTT. It yields the protein CASSARTGGGTDTQYF.

This clonotype was counted ten times or more. V usage is TRBV6-4 and J usage is TRBJ2-3; 8 nucleotides align to TRBD1. Germline V gives CDR1 MRHNA, CDR2 SNTAGT. CDR3 length: 14 amino acids. The ends lost 3 bases at V and 4 bases at J; junction bases unmatched: 3. In DNA, the CDR3 is TGTGCCAGCAGTGAACAGGGGGGTGCAGATACGCAGTATTTT. Residues: CASSEQGGADTQYF.